Included here is one T cell receptor (beta chain) sequence, with context. Its antigen remains unknown. Here immunoSEQ multiplex PCR was the method, and the copy in TCRdb shows in-frame clones only, minus some. The sample carries 210,000 or so clones, around 94% recorded once. V gave up 7 bases and J gave up 4 bases; unmatched junction bases: 10. The CDR3 runs 13 residues. CDR1 is SQVTM and CDR2 is ANQGSEA in the germline V gene. This record comes from a study of T cell responses to AZD1222 COVID-19 vaccine. Study findings and constraints: Spike-specific TCR breadth and depth rose after two AZD1222 doses.

The chain employs TRBV29-1 and TRBJ2-7, with TRBD1 matching over 7 bases. The sample consisted of peripheral blood, taken 28 days after the second dose of the MenACWY control vaccine. The TCR sequence derives from an adult who received the MenACWY meningococcal vaccine as a control. The CDR3 spells CSARGDSQYEQYF. The DNA for the CDR3 is TGCAGCGCCCGAGGGGACAGCCAATACGAGCAGTACTTC.